What follows are 24 T cell receptor beta chains derived from one specimen sequenced in a study of T cells in Graves' hyperthyroidism and ophthalmopathy. Amplification yielded TCR beta CDR3 regions, with RNA transcripts as the source. A first-round RT-PCR of the TCR CDR3 used the HTBI primer set. MiXCR was run by TCRdb on the multiplex PCR reads, yielding one entry per CDR3 protein. Among about 260,000 distinct CDR3 sequences, around 15% were seen once, and the ten largest hold under 35%. Sequenced: blood. All receptors come from a woman aged 18-29 years with Graves' ophthalmopathy.

In nucleotides, the CDR3 is TGTGCCAGCAGCCCAAGCCCCCTGACTAGCAGTGAGCAGTTCTTC. This encodes CASSPSPLTSSEQFF. The genes are TRBV3-1 and TRBJ2-1, with TRBD2 identical over 7 bases. The V gene's germline CDR1 is LGHDT and CDR2 YNNKEL (reference sequence). Losses at the gene ends were 4 bases for V and 9 bases for J; bases not matched to a gene: 12. The CDR3 runs to 15 residues.

At least ten counts were recorded for this clonotype. V is TRBV20-1 and J is TRBJ1-5; D unclear. Trimming cost V 3 bases and J 6 bases, with 9 bases left between them. This CDR3 is 12 amino acids long. CDR1 DFQATT and CDR2 SNEGSKA come from the germline V gene (reference sequence). The CDR3 coding sequence is TGCAGTGCTAGTTTGTCCGGTCAGCCCCAGCATTTT. Amino acid sequence: CSASLSGQPQHF.

The sample holds many counts of this clonotype. The chain recombines TRBV11-2 with TRBJ2-5; weak D call: TRBD2 (6 bases). The CDR3 spans 15 residues. Germline CDR1 SGHAT, CDR2 FQNNGV. The V end was cut by 0 bases, the J end by 5 bases, with 13 bases between. Written as DNA, the CDR3 is TGTGCCAGCAGCTTAGACGCCGGGACTTGGGAGACCCAGTACTTC. Its protein product is CASSLDAGTWETQYF.

This clonotype was seen repeatedly, ten times or more. The CDR3 loop reads CASSFRGDEKLFF. As DNA, the CDR3 is TGTGCCAGCAGCTTCAGGGGAGATGAAAAACTGTTTTTT. V usage is TRBV7-2 and J usage is TRBJ1-4, with D possibly being TRBD1 (6 bases). Germline V gives CDR1 SGHTA, CDR2 FQGNSA. The V end lost 3 bases, the J end lost 6 bases, and 8 bases lay between the germline ends. The CDR3 consists of 13 residues.

This clonotype turned up a few times. The chain employs TRBV3-1 and TRBJ1-6; 7 nucleotides align to TRBD1. Losses at the gene ends were 4 bases for V and 10 bases for J; bases not matched to a gene: 7. The CDR3 is 14 residues long. Germline values: CDR1 LGHDT, CDR2 YNNKEL (reference sequence). The CDR3 nucleotides read TGTGCCAGCAGCCCACAGGGGCCCAGGTCACCCCTCCACTTT. This gives the protein CASSPQGPRSPLHF.

This clonotype was picked up many times. V is TRBV20-1 and J is TRBJ2-7; 10 bases align to TRBD1. This CDR3 is built from 14 residues. V lost 3 bases, J lost 5 bases, and 7 bases stayed unmatched. Germline CDR1 DFQATT, CDR2 SNEGSKA (reference sequence). DNA for the CDR3: TGCAGTGCTAGCCTGGACAGGGGGTCCCACGAGCAGTACTTC. This sequence encodes CSASLDRGSHEQYF.

The CDR3 is CASSIGKAGAGDTQYF. CDR3 bases: TGTGCCAGTAGTATAGGAAAGGCTGGGGCCGGAGATACGCAGTATTTT. The chain is built from TRBV19 and TRBJ2-3, with D perhaps matching TRBD1 (5 bases). In germline, CDR1 is LNHDA, CDR2 SQIVND (reference sequence). This CDR3 has 16 amino acids. Trimming took off 1 base at V and 5 bases at J, with 16 bases between the two ends. The full variable domain, in which reference TRBV19 and TRBJ2-3 provide the parts outside the CDR3, is DGGITQSPKYLFRKEGQNVTLSCEQNLNHDAMYWYRQDPGQGLRLIYYSQIVNDFQKGDIAEGYSVSREKKESFPLTVTSAQKNPTAFYLCASSIGKAGAGDTQYFGPGTRLTVL.

This clonotype has ten or more counts. The chain employs TRBV30 and TRBJ2-7, with D perhaps given as TRBD1 or TRBD2 (6 bases each). Trimming shortened V by 3 bases and J by 0 bases, and 24 bases separated the two germline ends. The CDR3 is made up of 18 amino acids. Germline V gives CDR1 GTSNPN, CDR2 SVGIG (reference sequence). Here the CDR3 reads CAWRGGPKANPSSYEQYF. CDR3 DNA sequence: TGTGCCTGGAGAGGGGGGCCTAAGGCGAACCCAAGCTCCTACGAGCAGTACTTC.

This clonotype was recorded at least ten times. This rearrangement joins TRBV13 to TRBJ1-1; D possibly corresponds to TRBD1 (5 bases). This CDR3 is 13 amino acids long. V lost 3 bases and J lost 1, with 6 bases in between. Germline CDR1 is PRHDT and CDR2 is FYEKMQ (reference sequence). CDR3 DNA sequence: TGTGCCAGCAGCTTTGACAGGAACACTGAAGCTTTCTTT. Translating gives CASSFDRNTEAFF.

This chain connects TRBV28 to TRBJ2-7; the match to TRBD1 covers 11 bases. The CDR3 loop spans 15 amino acids. V lost 5 bases and J lost 2; bases outside the gene matches: 5. From germline, CDR1 is MDHEN and CDR2 SYDVKM. DNA for the CDR3: TGTGCCAGCAGTGCTCCGGGACAGGGGGCCTACGAGCAGTACTTC. Translated, it gives CASSAPGQGAYEQYF.

Many counts were recorded for this clonotype. The rearrangement links TRBV7-9 to TRBJ2-1; TRBD2 matches 14 bases. Germline CDR1 and CDR2: SEHNR and FQNEAQ (reference sequence). The CDR3 covers 18 residues. The J segment lost 7 bases and the V segment lost 5 bases, leaving 13 bases of the junction unmatched. CDR3: CASSPRLAGGPRWNEQFF. DNA for the CDR3: TGTGCCAGCAGCCCGAGACTAGCGGGGGGGCCTAGGTGGAATGAGCAGTTCTTC. The full variable domain, rest sourced from reference TRBV7-9 and TRBJ2-1, is DTGVSQNPRHKITKRGQNVTFRCDPISEHNRLYWYRQTLGQGPEFLTYFQNEAQLEKSRLLSDRFSAERPKGSFSTLEIQRTEQGDSAMYLCASSPRLAGGPRWNEQFFGPGTRLTVL.

This clonotype was found many times. The genes are TRBV20-1 and TRBJ1-1; D unclear. Trimming shortened V by 3 bases and J by 0 bases, and 11 bases separated the two germline ends. Germline-derived CDR1 and CDR2 are DFQATT and SNEGSKA (reference sequence). The CDR3 is 14 amino acids. CDR3 sequence reads: CSASTGPLNTEAFF. The DNA for the CDR3 is TGCAGTGCTAGTACCGGCCCCCTGAACACTGAAGCTTTCTTT.

The chain combines TRBV20-1 with TRBJ2-1; no clear D. The CDR3 spans 16 residues. The germline gives CDR1 DFQATT, CDR2 SNEGSKA (reference sequence). The V end lost 3 bases, the J end lost 0 bases, and 15 bases lay between the germline ends. CDR3 in DNA: TGCAGTGCTAGGCCAGCCCGGCAGATCTCCTACAATGAGCAGTTCTTC. It translates to CSARPARQISYNEQFF.

Many counts were recorded for this clonotype. The gene calls are TRBV11-1 and TRBJ2-1; 12 positions match TRBD2. Germline V lookup: CDR1 SGHAT, CDR2 FQDESV (reference sequence). The CDR3 consists of 17 residues. V shed 3 bases, J shed 7 bases, and the junction held 10 bases outside the gene matches. In DNA form, the CDR3 reads TGTGCCAGCAGCTTGACTAGCGGGAGAGGGGGCGGTAATGAGCAGTTCTTC. Amino acids: CASSLTSGRGGGNEQFF. The entire variable domain, with the rest obtained from reference TRBV11-1 and TRBJ2-1, is as follows: EAEVAQSPRYKITEKSQAVAFWCDPISGHATLYWYRQILGQGPELLVQFQDESVVDDSQLPKDRFSAERLKGVDSTLKIQPAELGDSAMYLCASSLTSGRGGGNEQFFGPGTRLTVL.

A remark on this clonotype: Just one base apart from a much larger clone, this may be a read error. V and J are TRBV9 and TRBJ1-2; D unresolved. Germline CDR1 SGDLS, CDR2 YYNGEE. The CDR3 covers 16 residues. The CDR3 protein is CASSPFDVLTNYGYAF. CDR3 nucleotides: TGTGCCAGCAGCCCCTTCGACGTATTAACTAACTATGGCTACGCCTTC. Using reference TRBV9 and TRBJ1-2 for the parts outside the CDR3, the full variable domain is DSGVTQTPKHLITATGQRVTLRCSPRSGDLSVYWYQQSLDQGLQFLIQYYNGEERAKGNILERFSAQQFPDLHSELNLSSLELGDSALYFCASSPFDVLTNYGYAFGSGTRLTVV.

The V gene is TRBV19, the J gene TRBJ2-5; TRBD1 is a possible D gene (6 bases). The CDR3 is 12 amino acids. Per the germline V gene, CDR1 is LNHDA and CDR2 is SQIVND (reference sequence). V gave up 5 bases and J gave up 7 bases, with 11 bases separating them. CDR3 in DNA: TGTGCCAGTAGTCCCAGGGGTGGGACCCAGTACTTC. Translating gives CASSPRGGTQYF. The full variable domain, rest sourced from reference TRBV19 and TRBJ2-5, is DGGITQSPKYLFRKEGQNVTLSCEQNLNHDAMYWYRQDPGQGLRLIYYSQIVNDFQKGDIAEGYSVSREKKESFPLTVTSAQKNPTAFYLCASSPRGGTQYFGPGTRLLVL.

In its sample, this clonotype was seen many times. This chain links TRBV24-1 with TRBJ2-5, with D uncertain. The V end lost 5 bases, the J end lost 0 bases, and 6 bases lay between the germline ends. The CDR3 contains 13 residues. Germline values: CDR1 KGHDR, CDR2 SFDVKD. The CDR3 nucleotides read TGTGCCACCAGTGCCCCGAACCAAGAGACCCAGTACTTC. Translating gives CATSAPNQETQYF.

This clonotype was seen at least ten times. The J gene is TRBJ2-1, the V gene TRBV6-1, with D possibly matching TRBD2 (6 bases). The V gene's germline CDR1 is MNHNS and CDR2 SASEGT. CDR3 length: 14 residues. V was shortened by 2 bases and J by 7 bases, with 12 bases between the two germline ends. As DNA, the CDR3 is TGTGCCAGCAGTGAACTAGCGTCTTCGAATGAGCAGTTCTTC. It yields the protein CASSELASSNEQFF.

At least ten counts were recorded for this clonotype. This rearrangement joins TRBV7-8 to TRBJ2-1; D ambiguous. V lost 4 bases, J lost 9 bases, and 7 bases lay in between. CDR1 is SGHVS and CDR2 is FQNEAQ in the germline V gene. CDR3 length: 11 residues. DNA of the CDR3: TGTGCCAGCAGCTCCACTGTTGAGCAGTTCTTC. It yields the protein CASSSTVEQFF.

There are a few counts of this clonotype. The rearrangement uses TRBV3-1 and TRBJ2-2; TRBD2 matches 10 bases. Germline CDR1 is LGHDT and CDR2 is YNNKEL (reference sequence). V was clipped by 0 bases and J by 0 bases; unmatched bases: 10. This CDR3 has 20 amino acids. The CDR3, as DNA: TGTGCCAGCAGCCAAGATCGTTATTCTAGCGGGGGAACGAACACCGGGGAGCTGTTTTTT. Translated: CASSQDRYSSGGTNTGELFF.

J is TRBJ1-5 and V is TRBV28; 9 bases agree with TRBD1. The germline V gene encodes CDR1 MDHEN and CDR2 SYDVKM. Losses at the gene ends were 3 bases for V and 2 bases for J; bases not matched to a gene: 5. The CDR3 loop spans 16 amino acids. CDR3: CASSLGQGSGNQPQHF. The DNA for the CDR3 is TGTGCCAGCAGTTTGGGACAGGGCTCTGGCAATCAGCCCCAGCATTTT.

This clonotype showed up many times. CDR3 amino acids: CASSPSGVSARYTEAFF. CDR3 DNA: TGTGCCAGCAGTCCTTCGGGGGTTAGTGCTAGGTACACTGAAGCTTTCTTT. The chain carries TRBV7-9 and TRBJ1-1; TRBD1 is a possible D gene (5 bases). The V end lost 6 bases, the J end lost 3 bases, and 23 bases lay between the germline ends. This CDR3 is 17 amino acids long. The V gene's germline CDR1 is SEHNR and CDR2 FQNEAQ (reference sequence).

This clonotype came up many times. The rearrangement links TRBV5-6 to TRBJ2-1; 11 nucleotides match TRBD2. CDR1 SGHDT and CDR2 YYEEEE come from the germline V gene. The junction had 3 bases not matched to a gene; V was cut back by 3 bases and J by 4 bases. This CDR3 spans 15 amino acids. CDR3 loop: CASSYGTSGYNEQFF. The CDR3 coding sequence is TGTGCCAGCAGCTACGGGACTAGCGGTTACAATGAGCAGTTCTTC.

This clonotype was picked up many times. This chain's CDR3 is CASSVGGDLSPEAFF. The CDR3 coding sequence is TGTGCCAGCAGCGTAGGCGGGGATTTGAGCCCTGAAGCTTTCTTT. The V call is TRBV9, the J call TRBJ1-1; the D is unclear. Germline CDR1 is SGDLS and CDR2 is YYNGEE. V dropped 0 bases and J dropped 6 bases, with 15 bases sitting between them. The CDR3 length is 15 residues.